This TCR beta chain is from a study of blood T cell repertoires in COVID-19. Some clones are missing from TCRdb's copy, which holds only in-frame ones; the method was immunoSEQ multiplex PCR. The profile shows 250,000 or so clones, about 80% of them singletons. Recruitment covered roughly 24 US areas and drew participants whose ages spanned roughly 18 to 90 years. Participant reports of clinical history set cohort assignment. Trimming at V came to 4 bases and at J to 10 bases, leaving 6 bases not matched to a gene. Germline-derived CDR1 and CDR2 are SQVTM and ANQGSEA. This CDR3 has 12 residues. The chain links TRBV29-1 to TRBJ2-1; 8 positions agree with TRBD2. The sequence came from a man aged 45-60 years who had recovered from COVID-19. Source material: PBMCs or T cells enriched from blood (not recorded which). CDR3 in amino acids: CSVAMREAEQFF. CDR3 sequence (DNA): TGCAGCGTTGCCATGCGGGAGGCAGAGCAGTTCTTC.